These 5 T cell receptor beta chains originate from one sample sequenced in a study of Graves' ophthalmopathy and Graves' hyperthyroidism. RNA served as the template for amplifying TCR beta CDR3 regions. First-round RT-PCR employed HTBI primers, with a second-round multiplex PCR after it. One entry per CDR3 protein, called by TCRdb with MiXCR from the multiplex PCR reads. The table includes around 520,000 distinct CDR3 sequences, under 40% detected once. Sequencing was done on a sample of peripheral blood or thyroid tissue (not recorded which). These receptors were taken from an adult man with Graves' hyperthyroidism.

About this clonotype itself: Its ends do not fully match the called genes, so a read error is possible. The chain couples TRBV4-1 to TRBJ1-2; 7 nucleotides match TRBD1. The CDR3 totals 15 residues. The germline CDR1 and CDR2 sequences are MGHRA and YSYEKL. DNA of the CDR3: TGCGGCAGCAGCCCAACAGGGGCCCCTGGCTATGGCTACACCTTC. This encodes CGSSPTGAPGYGYTF.

This clonotype was counted only a few times. V is TRBV5-1 and J is TRBJ2-7, with 8 bases that match TRBD1. Germline CDR1 and CDR2: SGHRS and YFSETQ. J gave up 3 bases and V 2 bases, and 4 bases lay outside the gene matches. The CDR3 covers 14 residues. The CDR3: CASSFTGQGYEQYF. The CDR3 region has the DNA TGCGCCAGCAGCTTTACCGGACAGGGCTACGAGCAGTACTTC.

The J gene is TRBJ2-1, the V gene TRBV5-1; D might be TRBD2 (6 bases). Germline assignment: CDR1 SGHRS and CDR2 YFSETQ. The CDR3 covers 14 residues. The V and J ends lost 2 bases and 2 bases respectively, with 8 bases between them. CDR3 sequence reads: CASSFLATYNEQFF. The CDR3 DNA reads as TGCGCCAGCAGCTTTCTAGCGACCTACAATGAGCAGTTCTTC. Complete variable domain (other parts from reference TRBV5-1 and TRBJ2-1): KAGVTQTPRYLIKTRGQQVTLSCSPISGHRSVSWYQQTPGQGLQFLFEYFSETQRNKGNFPGRFSGRQFSNSRSEMNVSTLELGDSALYLCASSFLATYNEQFFGPGTRLTVL.

This clonotype was detected a few times. The chain recombines TRBV28 with TRBJ1-1; 8 nucleotides match TRBD1. The CDR3 covers 14 residues. CDR1 is MDHEN and CDR2 is SYDVKM in the germline V gene. With V trimmed by 3 bases and J by 6 bases, 6 bases remained unmatched. The CDR3 region is CASSFPGGESEAFF. CDR3 sequence (DNA): TGTGCCAGCAGTTTCCCAGGGGGCGAATCTGAAGCTTTCTTT.

This clonotype occurred many times. The chain is built from TRBV19 and TRBJ2-7, with D perhaps matching TRBD1 (5 bases). CDR3 length: 14 residues. The germline gives CDR1 LNHDA, CDR2 SQIVND (reference sequence). V was pared by 2 bases and J by 2 bases, with 10 bases between. The CDR3 nucleotides are TGTGCCAGTAGTATACAGGGATTGACCTACGAGCAGTACTTC. Amino acids: CASSIQGLTYEQYF.